A selection of T cell receptor beta chains follows, all from one sample in a study of technical replicates of blood from a handful of donors. Method: immunoSEQ multiplex PCR; TCRdb's copy keeps in-frame clones and lacks some. The table records tens of thousands of clones, roughly 96% of them present only once. The sample was T cells isolated from PBMCs. Source of these receptors: a human donor in good health. Each CDR3 is given without its conserved first and last residue.

J | V | CDR3
TRBJ2-1 | TRBV6-5 | ASSYGIRTGQF
TRBJ2-7 | TRBV7-9 | ASSFGQGNLHEQY
TRBJ2-2 | TRBV28 | ASSQGWSTGELF
TRBJ1-2 | TRBV27 | ASSLRAGVTYGYT
TRBJ2-4 | TRBV5-6 | ASSLYARILAKNIQY
TRBJ1-1 | TRBV4-1 | ASSQERTGGVREAF
TRBJ1-3 | TRBV19 | ASSGQSSGNTIY
TRBJ2-3 | TRBV19 | ASSIAGGTDTQY
TRBJ1-1 | TRBV19 | ASSIATANTEAF
TRBJ1-2 | TRBV7-3 | ASSSGTGRSYT
TRBJ1-5 | TRBV27 | ASSLPGEGQPQH